This T cell receptor (beta chain) was sequenced in a study of blood T cell repertoires in COVID-19. Study details: Samples of COVID-19 (acute and convalescent) were obtained from the United States, Italy and Spain. Sources were T cells, B-cell-depleted T cells, or PBMCs; the material itself was cDNA or gDNA.

Original processing notes: Amplification of reference gene primers provided the estimated nucleated cell counts. Clones were read by immunoSEQ multiplex PCR, and TCRdb kept only the in-frame ones, dropping some. The V and J calls and clone size were taken over from that table, and D and trimming were inferred from the DNA. The data show approximately 240,000 clones, with about 90% seen just once and roughly 6% held by the top ten. This clone has just a few counts. Germline V gene lookup returns CDR1 SGHNT and CDR2 YYREEE (reference sequence). The CDR3 has 14 amino acids. Between the trimmed V and J ends, which lost 4 bases and 7 bases, there was a span of 14 bases. Participant-reported clinical history was the basis for cohort assignment.

The sample comprised PBMCs or T cells enriched from blood (not recorded which). The V and J genes are TRBV5-4 and TRBJ2-2, with a possible D match to TRBD1 (5 bases). The sequence derives from a woman in her thirties with acute COVID-19. The CDR3 sequence: CASSRTGFHGELFF. CDR3 nucleotide sequence: TGTGCCAGCAGCCGAACAGGCTTTCACGGGGAGCTGTTTTTT.